A selection of T cell receptor beta chains follows, all from one sample in a study of OX40 agonist ivuxolimab in advanced cancers. The data were produced by immunoSEQ multiplex PCR, yet TCRdb's version contains in-frame clones alone and is incomplete. The sample has approximately 15,000 clones, roughly 80% seen once; the top ten hold approximately 29%. The source was CD4+ or CD8+ T cells sorted from blood, collected in a trial of the OX40 agonist ivuxolimab. These receptors were collected from an adult with an advanced solid tumor such as melanoma, head and neck, liver or kidney cancer. Both conserved end residues are part of each CDR3. The D gene is left open where the match is weak. Clone size is given for some rows only: seen once, a few or many times, or a class if the clone is expanded.

v_gene,d_gene,abundance,j_gene,CDR3nt,CDR3aa
TRBV27,-,-,TRBJ2-1,TGTGCCAGCAGTTTATCTGCGGGGTCCAACAATGAGCAGTTCTTC,CASSLSAGSNNEQFF
TRBV27,TRBD2,-,TRBJ2-1,TGTGCCAGCAGTTTTACGGGAGGCGATGAGCAGTTCTTC,CASSFTGGDEQFF
TRBV7-8,-,-,TRBJ1-2,TGTGCCAGCAGCTTAGCGGGTTCAGCTAACTATGGCTACACCTTC,CASSLAGSANYGYTF
TRBV2,TRBD1,-,TRBJ1-4,TGTGCCAGCAAGACAGGGCGGAATGAAAAACTGTTTTTT,CASKTGRNEKLFF
TRBV9,-,-,TRBJ1-2,TGTGCCAGCAGCGCACCCAGGGGAAACGCAGACTATGGCTACACCTTC,CASSAPRGNADYGYTF
TRBV2,-,-,TRBJ2-3,TGTGCCAGCTTTAGCAGGGATACTACTAGCACAGATACGCAGTATTTT,CASFSRDTTSTDTQYF
TRBV5-1,-,-,TRBJ1-6,TGCGCCAGCAGCTCCCTTTATCCGGGAGGAGAGGGCGGCAATTCACCCCTCCACTTT,CASSSLYPGGEGGNSPLHF
TRBV2,-,few,TRBJ2-7,TGTGCCAGATACGGACAGCGAGGCGAGCAGTACTTC,CARYGQRGEQYF
TRBV2,-,-,TRBJ2-3,TGTGCCAGCAGTTCCCGTGGCGGCACTAGCACAGATACGCAGTATTTT,CASSSRGGTSTDTQYF
TRBV29-1,-,once,TRBJ2-6,TGCAGCGTCGCACAGGGAGTTGGGGCCAACGTCCTGACTTTC,CSVAQGVGANVLTF
TRBV6-1,-,-,TRBJ2-7,TGTGCCACCCACCTATCACCCTACGAGCAGTACTTC,CATHLSPYEQYF